Listed below are T cell receptor beta chains from one sample, sequenced in a study of circulating tumor DNA in untreated peripheral T-cell lymphoma. Sequencing was performed with immunoSEQ multiplex PCR; in TCRdb, only in-frame clones are kept and a portion is missing. In the table there are 1,400 or so clones, about 70% of which are singletons. The sequencing input was tumor tissue. These TCRs come from a human donor with peripheral T-cell lymphoma. CDR3s include the opening cysteine and the closing phenylalanine or tryptophan. A D gene is named only where the DNA matches it firmly. Part of the rows lack a size; the others show once, few, many or a class for expanded clones.

d_gene,abundance,j_gene,len,v_gene,CDR3nt,CDR3aa
-,-,TRBJ1-1,12,TRBV18,TGTGCCAGCTCAACGGACTTGACCGGGGCTTTCTTT,CASSTDLTGAFF
TRBD1,-,TRBJ1-1,15,TRBV10-2,TGCGCCAGCAGTGGGGACAGGGTGGCGAACACTGAAGCTTTCTTT,CASSGDRVANTEAFF
-,-,TRBJ2-3,16,TRBV11-3,TGTGCCAGCAGCTTGACAGTTGGTCGGGGCACAGATACGCAGTATTTT,CASSLTVGRGTDTQYF
TRBD1,-,TRBJ2-6,16,TRBV19,TGTGCCAGTAGTCCTACAGGGGTCTCTGGGGCCAACGTCCTGACTTTC,CASSPTGVSGANVLTF
-,-,TRBJ2-1,13,TRBV30,TGTGCCTGGGCACTAGTACAGTACAATGAGCAGTTCTTC,CAWALVQYNEQFF
-,-,TRBJ1-2,15,TRBV10-2,TGCGCCAGCAGTGAGTCGATCGGGGGCTACTATGGCTACACCTTC,CASSESIGGYYGYTF
TRBD2,-,TRBJ2-7,15,TRBV14,TGTGCCAGCAGCCAAGTTCGCGGGAGCTTTTTCGAGCAGTACTTC,CASSQVRGSFFEQYF
-,-,TRBJ1-4,15,TRBV23-1,TGCGCCAGCAGTCAATTACCACATTTAAATGAAAAACTGTTTTTT,CASSQLPHLNEKLFF
-,once,TRBJ2-5,15,TRBV11-3,TGTGCCAGCACCTACACTGGGGGTATCCAAGAGACCCAGTACTTC,CASTYTGGIQETQYF
-,-,TRBJ1-1,15,TRBV19,TGTGCCAGTAGCGGCAGTACCTTAGTTCTTACTGAAGCTTTCTTT,CASSGSTLVLTEAFF
-,once,TRBJ2-7,15,TRBV30,TGTGCCTGGACGTTCGACAAGAAAAACCCCTACGAGCAGTACTTC,CAWTFDKKNPYEQYF
TRBD2,-,TRBJ2-1,15,TRBV5-1,TGCGCCAGCAGCCAAGGGACTAGCGCAATCAATGAGCAGTTCTTC,CASSQGTSAINEQFF
TRBD1,-,TRBJ2-7,14,TRBV6-8,TGTGCCAGCAGTGAGACAGGGCCATCTTACGAGCAGTACTTC,CASSETGPSYEQYF
-,-,TRBJ1-1,13,TRBV19,TGTGCCAGTTATAGTGAGGGTTTGAGTTCGGCTTTCTTT,CASYSEGLSSAFF
TRBD1,-,TRBJ1-1,15,TRBV11-3,TGTGCCAGCAGCCTCGGGACAGGGACTTACACTGAAGCTTTCTTT,CASSLGTGTYTEAFF
TRBD2,-,TRBJ2-1,15,TRBV28,TGTGCCAGCAGTTCTACTAGCGCGCCCTACAATGAGCAGTTCTTC,CASSSTSAPYNEQFF
-,-,TRBJ2-3,14,TRBV10-3,TGTGCCATCAGTGAGTCCGGGGCAGCGGTAACGCAGTATTTT,CAISESGAAVTQYF
-,-,TRBJ1-3,13,TRBV19,TGTGCCAGTAGTTTGCGTATTGGAAACACCATATATTTT,CASSLRIGNTIYF
-,-,TRBJ2-1,12,TRBV1,TGCGCCAGCAGCCAAGAATCCAATGAGCAGTTCTTC,CASSQESNEQFF
-,few,TRBJ1-3,15,TRBV6-8,TGTGCCAGCAGAAAATTCGACGCCTCTGGAAACACCATATATTTT,CASRKFDASGNTIYF
-,-,TRBJ2-7,15,TRBV7-5,TGTGCCAGCAGCTTGAGCGGGACCAGCAGTTACGAGCAGTACTTC,CASSLSGTSSYEQYF
-,few,TRBJ2-7,12,TRBV19,TGTGCCAGTAGTCGGCAGGGGCGCGAGCAGTACTTC,CASSRQGREQYF
-,medium-sized,TRBJ2-7,15,TRBV19,TGTGCCAGTAGTATCCGACAGGCGGAGACGTACGAGCAGTACTTC,CASSIRQAETYEQYF
TRBD1,-,TRBJ2-7,12,TRBV19,TGTGCCAGTGGACAGGCCCATTACGAGCAGTACTTC,CASGQAHYEQYF
-,-,TRBJ2-7,14,TRBV5-1,TGCGCCAGCAGCGGGGGTGGAGAAATCTACGAGCAGTACTTC,CASSGGGEIYEQYF
-,-,TRBJ1-4,15,TRBV11-3,TGTGCCAGCAGCTTAGATGGAGGGGTTGGTGAAAAACTGTTTTTT,CASSLDGGVGEKLFF
-,few,TRBJ1-3,14,TRBV6-8,TGTGCCAGCACCTCGGGGGGCTCTGGAAACACCATATATTTT,CASTSGGSGNTIYF
-,few,TRBJ1-3,16,TRBV5-1,TGCGCCAGCAGCTTGGCCCCTACACTCTCTGGAAACACCATATATTTT,CASSLAPTLSGNTIYF
-,-,TRBJ2-6,15,TRBV6-8,TGTGCCACCCCACGTGACAGTGCTGGGGCCAACGTCCTGACTTTC,CATPRDSAGANVLTF
-,-,TRBJ1-5,15,TRBV19,TGTGCCAGTAGTGCCCGGGCCTCCCTCAATCAGCCCCAGCATTTT,CASSARASLNQPQHF
-,few,TRBJ1-2,14,TRBV11-3,TGTGCCAGCAGCTTAGTACGGACTAACTATGGCTACACCTTC,CASSLVRTNYGYTF
TRBD1,-,TRBJ1-1,14,TRBV5-1,TGCGCCAGCAGCTTTCAGGGGGCTGGGACTGAAGCTTTCTTT,CASSFQGAGTEAFF
-,-,TRBJ2-5,15,TRBV19,TGTGCCAGTAGTATAGGCGTTCCACCTCAAGAGACCCAGTACTTC,CASSIGVPPQETQYF
TRBD1,-,TRBJ1-1,11,TRBV30,TGTGCTTGGAGTCAGGGGGCTGAAGCTTTCTTT,CAWSQGAEAFF
TRBD1,-,TRBJ1-4,16,TRBV28,TGTGCCAGCAGTCGGACAGGAGAGACAACTAATGAAAAACTGTTTTTT,CASSRTGETTNEKLFF
-,once,TRBJ1-5,13,TRBV30,TGTGCCTGGAGTGGACAGTACAATCAGCCCCAGCATTTT,CAWSGQYNQPQHF
-,-,TRBJ1-3,14,TRBV28,TGTGCCAGCACGAATGGAGGGTCTGGAAACACCATATATTTT,CASTNGGSGNTIYF
-,-,TRBJ2-7,17,TRBV7-5,TGTGCCAGCAGCTCGACCTCGACGGGACTAGCGGACTACGAGCAGTACTTC,CASSSTSTGLADYEQYF
-,-,TRBJ2-7,15,TRBV11-3,TGTGCCAGCAGCTTAGGTCAGACCTTCCTCTACGAGCAGTACTTC,CASSLGQTFLYEQYF
-,-,TRBJ2-3,17,TRBV19,TGTGCCAGTACAGTAGAGTCCTTTAACCCTAGCACAGATACGCAGTATTTT,CASTVESFNPSTDTQYF
TRBD2,-,TRBJ2-2,15,TRBV15,TGTGCCACCAGACCCCGGGGGGGCGGCACCGGGGAGCTGTTTTTT,CATRPRGGGTGELFF
-,-,TRBJ2-7,13,TRBV28,TGTGCCAGCAGTTTCTTAAGTTCCTACGAGCAGTACTTC,CASSFLSSYEQYF
-,few,TRBJ1-5,12,TRBV6-8,TGTGCCAGCAGTTACGGGCACCAGCCTCAGCATTTT,CASSYGHQPQHF
-,few,TRBJ1-3,11,TRBV19,TGTGCCAGTGGAACAGGAAACACCATATATTTT,CASGTGNTIYF
-,-,TRBJ2-7,12,TRBV19,TGTGCCAGTACGGGGCGGTACTACGAGCAGTACTTC,CASTGRYYEQYF
-,few,TRBJ2-6,17,TRBV28,TGTGCCAGCAGGGTACAACTAACCCACTCTGGGGCCAACGTCCTGACTTTC,CASRVQLTHSGANVLTF
-,-,TRBJ1-5,15,TRBV11-3,TGTGCCAGCAGCTTCCTTATGGCACGGGATCAGCCCCAGCATTTT,CASSFLMARDQPQHF
TRBD1,medium-sized,TRBJ2-7,14,TRBV11-3,TGTGCCAGCACCTTTGGGACAGGGTCCTACGAGCAGTACTTC,CASTFGTGSYEQYF
TRBD1,-,TRBJ2-7,15,TRBV29-1,TGCAGCGTTGGATCGTCTGGACAGGGGGCCCACGAGCAGTACTTC,CSVGSSGQGAHEQYF
-,-,TRBJ1-1,12,TRBV19,TGTGCCAGTAGTGATGAGGGTACTGAAGCTTTCTTT,CASSDEGTEAFF
TRBD1,few,TRBJ1-2,12,TRBV19,TGTGCCTCAAATCAGGGGGCGGATGGCTACACCTTC,CASNQGADGYTF